The TCR beta chain described here comes from a study of blood T cell repertoires in COVID-19. Germline assignment: CDR1 SQVTM and CDR2 ANQGSEA. CDR3 size: 13 residues. V lost 6 bases and J lost 1, with 10 bases in between. The method was immunoSEQ multiplex PCR; TCRdb's version includes in-frame clones alone and lacks a portion of them. The sample has about 64,000 clones, 85% to 90% seen once. The sequenced sample consisted of peripheral blood. This receptor was obtained from a man aged 50 to 59 with active COVID-19. This chain joins TRBV29-1 and TRBJ1-5; tentative D call: TRBD1 (5 bases). The CDR3 DNA reads TGCAGCGTCCTTTGGGGCAGCAATCAGCCCCAGCATTTT. It translates to CSVLWGSNQPQHF.